Given below is one T cell receptor beta chain in context. The entry originates in a study of blood T cell repertoires in COVID-19. The overall study: The origin of the acute and convalescent COVID-19 samples was the United States, Italy and Spain. PBMCs, B-cell-depleted T cells, or T cells were the source of the cDNA or gDNA that made up the material.

The authors' processing: Amplification of reference gene primers was used by the study to estimate nucleated cell counts. Clones were sequenced by immunoSEQ multiplex PCR, and TCRdb holds only the in-frame ones, with some missing. The V and J calls and the clone size are those of that table, but D and trimming were determined from the DNA. Here the sample spans approximately 90,000 clones, over 70% being singletons. Germline assignment: CDR1 GTSNPN and CDR2 SVGIG (reference sequence). The CDR3 totals 13 residues. With V trimmed by 4 bases and J by 5 bases, 7 bases remained unmatched. The sequence was obtained from an elderly man with active or convalescent COVID-19. Sequencing used peripheral blood. The V gene is TRBV30, the J gene TRBJ2-7; 8 positions match TRBD1. CDR3 in amino acids: CAWTPWTGNEQYF. The CDR3, as DNA: TGTGCCTGGACCCCATGGACAGGGAACGAGCAGTACTTC.